This T cell receptor (beta chain) came from a study of shared clonotypes between healthy human individuals. Overall study results and limits: Researchers found naive subsets generally carried larger estimated richness than memory subsets. Non-shared clonotypes had lower generation probabilities than those shared by all four donors.

About this clone itself: No antigen is known for it.

Positively selected for CCR7, the CD45RO-negative cells used as naive CD8 cells excluded terminally differentiated effector memory CD45RA+ cells. Every donor was a Caucasian adult from Nashville, Tennessee. Germline V lookup: CDR1 LGHNT, CDR2 FRNRAP. CDR3 length: 11 residues. Libraries were prepared by immunoSEQ multiplex PCR; TCRdb keeps only in-frame clonotypes and omits some of them. The sample contains some 2,100,000 clones, about 92% of which appear only once. The clonotype was recovered from a man younger than 30 in good health. Some clones in this sample may be carry-over from other donors' samples. The material sequenced was naive CD8+ T cells from PBMCs. J is TRBJ2-7 and V is TRBV12-5, with D hard to call. CDR3 loop: CDSDSSYEQYF. CDR3 in DNA: TGTGACTCTGATAGCTCCTACGAGCAGTACTTC.